These T cell receptor beta chains were read from a single sample in a study of T cell responses to AZD1222 COVID-19 vaccine. Libraries were prepared by immunoSEQ multiplex PCR; TCRdb keeps only in-frame clonotypes and omits some of them. The data contain 100,000 to 150,000 clones, over 75% of them singletons. The specimen comprised peripheral blood, sampled on day 0 of AZD1222 vaccination. Every receptor here comes from an adult in good health. The CDR3 runs from the conserved cysteine through the conserved F or W. A D gene is named only where the DNA matches it firmly. Part of the rows lack a size; the others show once, few, many or a class for expanded clones.

abundance | d_gene | j_gene | v_gene | CDR3nt | CDR3aa
NA | NA | TRBJ1-2 | TRBV21-1 | TGTGCCAGCAGCCTTCGGATCCCGTACCCCCCCACCTTC | CASSLRIPYPPTF
NA | TRBD1 | TRBJ2-7 | TRBV10-3 | TGTGCCTCCTCTTCCGGGACAGGGGGCAGGGACGAGCAGTACTTC | CASSSGTGGRDEQYF
NA | NA | TRBJ2-7 | TRBV19 | TGTGCCAGTAGTATCGCTCTAGCCTACGGGCAGTACTTC | CASSIALAYGQYF
NA | NA | TRBJ1-1 | TRBV18 | TGTGCCAGCTCACAAGGACCGACTGGCAACACTGAAGCTTTCTTT | CASSQGPTGNTEAFF
NA | TRBD1 | TRBJ1-1 | TRBV9 | TGTGCCAGCAGCGTACAACCGACAGGGGGGAACACTGAAGCTTTCTTT | CASSVQPTGGNTEAFF
NA | NA | TRBJ2-1 | TRBV1 | TGCACCAGCAGCCGCGACACAGGGGGCGATCACAATGAGCAGTTCTTC | CTSSRDTGGDHNEQFF
NA | NA | TRBJ1-2 | TRBV9 | TGTGCCAGCAGCGTAGGGGGGGCCGAGCGGGGCTACACCTTC | CASSVGGAERGYTF
NA | NA | TRBJ2-3 | TRBV28 | TGTGCCAGCCGAGGGAGGTTCGTAGCGGTCCTACGGGATACGCAGTATTTT | CASRGRFVAVLRDTQYF
NA | NA | TRBJ1-2 | TRBV2 | TGTGCCAGCAGTGAACAGGAGAGGGGCTACACCTTC | CASSEQERGYTF
NA | NA | TRBJ2-7 | TRBV18 | TGTGCCAGCTCACCGGGCCTGGGGGTCCCCGAGCAGTACTTC | CASSPGLGVPEQYF
NA | TRBD1 | TRBJ2-7 | TRBV5-4 | TGTGCCAGCAGCTCGGACAGGGGGCTTTACGAGCAGTACTTC | CASSSDRGLYEQYF
NA | NA | TRBJ1-5 | TRBV7-9 | TGTGCCAGCAGCTGGGGATCGGGCCAGCCCCAGCATTTT | CASSWGSGQPQHF
NA | NA | TRBJ2-6 | TRBV5-1 | TGCGCCAGCAGCTTAGGCCAGGGCTATGGGGCCAACGTCCTGACTTTC | CASSLGQGYGANVLTF
NA | NA | TRBJ2-3 | TRBV11-2 | TGTGCCAGCAGCCTCCCCGGAACAGATACGCAGTATTTT | CASSLPGTDTQYF
once | TRBD1 | TRBJ2-7 | TRBV15 | TGTGCCACCAGCAGGGGGACAGGGAGCGACGAGCAGTACTTC | CATSRGTGSDEQYF
NA | NA | TRBJ2-7 | TRBV27 | TGTGCCAGCAGTTTATCCCCCCAGTACTTC | CASSLSPQYF
NA | NA | TRBJ1-6 | TRBV28 | TGTGCCAGCAGTTTTCAGGGATTTAATTCACCCCTCCACTTT | CASSFQGFNSPLHF
NA | NA | TRBJ2-6 | TRBV19 | TGTGCCAGTACCCTGCGACACATCAACTCTGGGGCCAACGTCCTGATTTTC | CASTLRHINSGANVLIF
NA | NA | TRBJ2-1 | TRBV24-1 | TGTGCCACCAGTGACACAATTAAAGGAGTGGGCGAGCAGTTCTTC | CATSDTIKGVGEQFF
NA | NA | TRBJ2-5 | TRBV7-3 | TGTGCCAGCAGCTTAAACCCCGCCGGGCAGGCAGAGACCCAGTACTTC | CASSLNPAGQAETQYF
NA | NA | TRBJ1-2 | TRBV10-2 | TGCGCCACCCAACGAGTGGGGGAAGGCTACACCTTC | CATQRVGEGYTF
NA | NA | TRBJ2-2 | TRBV27 | TGTGCCAGCAGTCCTTGGGGGGAATCCGGGGAGCTGTTTTTT | CASSPWGESGELFF
once | TRBD1 | TRBJ1-3 | TRBV7-2 | TGTGCCAGCAGCTTCGGACAGGCCAACTCTGGAAACACCATATATTTT | CASSFGQANSGNTIYF
NA | NA | TRBJ2-1 | TRBV7-9 | TGTGCCAGCAGCTTAGGGTCTGGGAGGTCCTACAATGAGCAGTTCTTC | CASSLGSGRSYNEQFF